This is a list of T cell receptor beta chains from one sample in a study of T-cell reconstitution after alpha-beta-depleted transplantation in children. TCRdb reprocessed the PCR reads with MiXCR, giving one entry per CDR3 protein. The sample lists about 500,000 distinct CDR3 sequences; approximately 32% were seen once. The source material was PBMCs from the stem cell graft donor, sampled from the stem cell graft. The receptors come from a human donor who donated a stem cell graft to a child with aplastic anemia. Each CDR3 is given with its conserved first and last residue. A D gene is named only where the DNA matches it firmly. Clone size is shown for a subset of rows, as once, few, many or a class of expanded clone.

TRBD1	TRBV15	TRBJ2-1	.	TGTGCCACCAGCAGAAAGACGACAGGGGTCAATGAGCAGTTCTTC	CATSRKTTGVNEQFF
.	TRBV15	TRBJ2-1	.	TGTGCCACCAGCAGAGACCCCAAGGTACAGTTCTTC	CATSRDPKVQFF
TRBD1	TRBV20-1	TRBJ2-3	.	TGCAGTGCTAGAGATGAGGACAGGAGCCCATATACGCAGTATTTT	CSARDEDRSPYTQYF
.	TRBV9	TRBJ2-2	.	TGTGCCAGCAGCGACAGTCGGGTTGGTACCGGGGAGCTGTTTTTT	CASSDSRVGTGELFF
.	TRBV18	TRBJ2-7	few	TGTGCCAGCTCACCACCCTCTAGCCAGGGCTCCTACGAGCAGTACTTC	CASSPPSSQGSYEQYF
TRBD2	TRBV20-1	TRBJ2-5	.	TGCAGTGCTTCCCCCAGGCTAGCGGGAGGAGAGACCCAGTACTTC	CSASPRLAGGETQYF
.	TRBV28	TRBJ2-1	.	TGTGCCAGCAGTTTCGGTTTATACAATGAGCAGTTCTTC	CASSFGLYNEQFF
TRBD2	TRBV19	TRBJ2-2	.	TGTGCCAGTACCTCGGCTAGCGGGAACGGGGAGCTGTTTTTT	CASTSASGNGELFF
TRBD2	TRBV4-1	TRBJ2-7	.	TGCGCCAGCAGCCAAAGTGCGGGAGGGCCCTACGAGCAGTACTTC	CASSQSAGGPYEQYF
TRBD1	TRBV7-2	TRBJ2-1	.	TGTGCCAGCAGCCCCCGACAGGGGGCCTCCTACAATGAGCAGTTCTTC	CASSPRQGASYNEQFF
TRBD1	TRBV7-3	TRBJ2-7	.	TGTGCCAGCAGCTCACAACAGGGGGCTCGCGAGCAGTACTTC	CASSSQQGAREQYF
TRBD2	TRBV6-1	TRBJ2-1	.	TGTGCCAGCAGCCATAGACTAGCGGGAGGGTCCATGAGGAATGAGCAGTTCTTC	CASSHRLAGGSMRNEQFF
TRBD2	TRBV6-5	TRBJ2-1	.	TGTGCCAGCAGTTACTCGCTAGCGGACAATGAGCAGTTCTTC	CASSYSLADNEQFF
.	TRBV7-2	TRBJ2-1	many	TGTGCCAGCAGCTTAAGGGCAGGGGAAATCTACAATGAGCAGTTCTTC	CASSLRAGEIYNEQFF
TRBD1	TRBV18	TRBJ1-4	.	TGTGCCAGCTCACCACGTGGGACAGGGTCAAATGGGGAGAGTGAAAAACTGTTTTTT	CASSPRGTGSNGESEKLFF
.	TRBV18	TRBJ2-2	.	TGTGCCAGCTCACCCAGGGAGTACTCAGGCCCGGGATCCGGGGAGCTGTTTTTT	CASSPREYSGPGSGELFF
TRBD1	TRBV6-5	TRBJ1-6	.	TGTGCCAGCAGGGCAGGGGGTTTAAGTTCCTATAATTCACCCCTCCACTTT	CASRAGGLSSYNSPLHF
.	TRBV27	TRBJ1-1	.	TGTGCCAATGGGAACCCGGGACTAGAGAACACTGAAGCTTTCTTT	CANGNPGLENTEAFF
.	TRBV2	TRBJ1-5	.	TGTGCCAGCAGTGGGGCCGGGACAACCGTCAATCAGCCCCAGCATTTT	CASSGAGTTVNQPQHF
TRBD1	TRBV3-1	TRBJ2-2	.	TGTGCCAGCAGCCAAGAGGGGATTTCGGGACAGATCACCGGGGAGCTGTTTTTT	CASSQEGISGQITGELFF
TRBD2	TRBV28	TRBJ2-7	.	TGTGCCAGCAGTCCTGGACTAGCGGGAGACGACGAGCAGTACTTC	CASSPGLAGDDEQYF
.	TRBV7-8	TRBJ1-2	many	TGTGCCAGCAGCCCAGGGGAGTATGGCTACACCTTC	CASSPGEYGYTF
TRBD2	TRBV7-2	TRBJ2-1	few	TGTGCCAGCAGCTTAGCGGGGGGGGTTGCCTACAATGAGCAGTTCTTC	CASSLAGGVAYNEQFF
TRBD2	TRBV5-1	TRBJ2-7	few	TGCGCCAGCACCTACTTCCGGGGGGTGACATACGAGCAGTACTTC	CASTYFRGVTYEQYF
TRBD2	TRBV23-1	TRBJ2-7	.	TGCGCCAGCAGGCCCCCGGGACTAGCGGGATCGCACGAGCAGTACTTC	CASRPPGLAGSHEQYF
TRBD2	TRBV9	TRBJ2-1	many	TGTGCCAGCAGTGGGGGACTAGCCTCCTACAATGAGCAGTTCTTC	CASSGGLASYNEQFF
.	TRBV29-1	TRBJ2-5	.	TGCAGCGTTGAAGAAGGGGGTGGGGAGACCCAGTACTTC	CSVEEGGGETQYF
.	TRBV29-1	TRBJ2-7	.	TGCAGCGTTGAAGGTAAACCCTACGAGCAGTACTTC	CSVEGKPYEQYF
TRBD2	TRBV11-3	TRBJ2-5	.	TGTGCCAGCAGCCCCAGACTAGCGGGAGACAGAGAGACCCAGTACTTC	CASSPRLAGDRETQYF
.	TRBV12-3/TRBV12-4	TRBJ1-2	few	TGTGCCAGCAGTTTATACACCAACTATGGCTACACCTTC	CASSLYTNYGYTF
.	TRBV4-3	TRBJ2-1	.	TGCGCCAGCAGCCAAGACTCCCGGCCTTACAATGAGCAGTTCTTC	CASSQDSRPYNEQFF
.	TRBV20-1	TRBJ1-1	many	TGCAGTGCTAGCCCTCAGGGGTCTGACACTGAAGCTTTCTTT	CSASPQGSDTEAFF
TRBD1	TRBV6-2/TRBV6-3	TRBJ2-6	.	TGTGCCAGCAGTTCTGCACCGGGACAGAAAATAGGGGCCAACGTCCTGACTTTC	CASSSAPGQKIGANVLTF
.	TRBV30	TRBJ2-1	.	TGTGCCTGGAGTGTAAATAGGAATGAGCAGTTCTTC	CAWSVNRNEQFF
.	TRBV25-1	TRBJ2-2	once	TGTGCCAGCAGTGATATCATGGTCTCCGGGGAGCTGTTTTTT	CASSDIMVSGELFF